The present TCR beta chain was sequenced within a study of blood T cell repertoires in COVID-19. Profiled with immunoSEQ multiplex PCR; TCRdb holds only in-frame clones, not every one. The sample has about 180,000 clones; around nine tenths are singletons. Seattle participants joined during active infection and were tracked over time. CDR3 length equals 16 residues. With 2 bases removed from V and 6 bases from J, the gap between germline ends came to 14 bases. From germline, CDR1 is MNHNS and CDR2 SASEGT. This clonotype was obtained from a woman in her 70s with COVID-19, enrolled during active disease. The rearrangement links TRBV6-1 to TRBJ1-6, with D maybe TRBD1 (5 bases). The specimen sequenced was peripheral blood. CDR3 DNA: TGTGCCAGCAGTGAACGGGGGTCGGAGGGTAATTCACCCCTCCACTTT. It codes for CASSERGSEGNSPLHF.